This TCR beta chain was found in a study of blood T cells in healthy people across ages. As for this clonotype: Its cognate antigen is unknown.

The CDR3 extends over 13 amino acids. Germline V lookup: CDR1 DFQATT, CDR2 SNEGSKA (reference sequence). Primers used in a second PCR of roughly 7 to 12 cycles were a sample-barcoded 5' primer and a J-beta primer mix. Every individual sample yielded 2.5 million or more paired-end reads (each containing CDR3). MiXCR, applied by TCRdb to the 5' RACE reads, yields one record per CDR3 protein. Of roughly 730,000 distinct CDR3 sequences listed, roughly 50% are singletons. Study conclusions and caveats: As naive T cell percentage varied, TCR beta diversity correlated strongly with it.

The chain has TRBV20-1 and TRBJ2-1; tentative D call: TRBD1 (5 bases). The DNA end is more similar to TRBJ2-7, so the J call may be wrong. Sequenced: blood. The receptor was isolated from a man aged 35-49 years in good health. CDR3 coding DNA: TGCAGTGCTAGAGATCTCAGGGACTACGAGCAGTACTTC. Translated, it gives CSARDLRDYEQYF.